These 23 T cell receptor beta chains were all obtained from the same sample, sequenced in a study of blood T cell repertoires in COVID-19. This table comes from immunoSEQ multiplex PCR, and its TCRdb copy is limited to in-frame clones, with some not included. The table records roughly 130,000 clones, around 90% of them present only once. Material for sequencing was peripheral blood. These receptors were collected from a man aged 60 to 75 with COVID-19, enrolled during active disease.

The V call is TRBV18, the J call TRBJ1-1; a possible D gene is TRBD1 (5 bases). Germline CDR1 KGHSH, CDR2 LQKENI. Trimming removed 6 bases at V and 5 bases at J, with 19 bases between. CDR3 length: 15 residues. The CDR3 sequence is CASSPDMGGRTEAFF. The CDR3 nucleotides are TGTGCCAGCTCCCCTGACATGGGGGGGAGGACTGAAGCTTTCTTT.

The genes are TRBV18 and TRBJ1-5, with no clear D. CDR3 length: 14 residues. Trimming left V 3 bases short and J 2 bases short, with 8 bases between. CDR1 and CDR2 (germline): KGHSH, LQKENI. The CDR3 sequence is CASSPDGGNQPQHF. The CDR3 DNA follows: TGTGCCAGCTCACCGGACGGGGGCAATCAGCCCCAGCATTTT.

This chain's CDR3 is CASSPGQGTYEQYF. The CDR3 region has the DNA TGTGCCAGCAGCCCAGGACAGGGCACCTACGAGCAGTACTTC. This chain links TRBV3-1 (or the pseudogene TRBV3-2) with TRBJ2-7, with TRBD1 matching over 8 bases. V trimming: 4 bases; J trimming: 2 bases; junction bases outside the gene matches: 4. The CDR3 consists of 14 residues. Germline lookup yields CDR1 LGHDT and CDR2 YNNKEL (reference sequence).

CDR3 loop: CAWSGHLAGGSYEQYF. The CDR3 bases are TGTGCCTGGAGTGGACATCTAGCGGGAGGGTCCTACGAGCAGTACTTC. The gene calls are TRBV30 and TRBJ2-7, with 12 bases aligning to TRBD2. The CDR3 extends over 16 amino acids. CDR1 is GTSNPN, CDR2 SVGIG, per germline (reference sequence). Trimming removed 1 base from V and 1 base from J; junction bases left unmatched: 5.

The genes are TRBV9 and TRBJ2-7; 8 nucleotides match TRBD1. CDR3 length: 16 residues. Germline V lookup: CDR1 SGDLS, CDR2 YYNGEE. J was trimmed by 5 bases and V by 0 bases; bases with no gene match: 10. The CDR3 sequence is CASSVGETGVKHEQYF. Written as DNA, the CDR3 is TGTGCCAGCAGCGTAGGAGAGACAGGGGTGAAGCACGAGCAGTACTTC.

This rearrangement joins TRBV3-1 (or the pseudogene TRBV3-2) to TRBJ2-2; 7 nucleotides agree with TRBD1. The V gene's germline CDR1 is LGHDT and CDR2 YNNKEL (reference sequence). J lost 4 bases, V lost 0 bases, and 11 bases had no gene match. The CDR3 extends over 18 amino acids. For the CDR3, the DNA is TGTGCCAGCAGCCAAGAAGTCCCTAACAGGGGTGGCACCGGGGAGCTGTTTTTT. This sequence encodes CASSQEVPNRGGTGELFF.

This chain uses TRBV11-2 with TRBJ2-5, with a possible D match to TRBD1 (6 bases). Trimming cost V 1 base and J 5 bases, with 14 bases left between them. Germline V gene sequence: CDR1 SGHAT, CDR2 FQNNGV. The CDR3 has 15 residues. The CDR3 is CASSLGTGKEETQYF. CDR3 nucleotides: TGTGCCAGCAGCTTAGGTACAGGGAAGGAGGAGACCCAGTACTTC.

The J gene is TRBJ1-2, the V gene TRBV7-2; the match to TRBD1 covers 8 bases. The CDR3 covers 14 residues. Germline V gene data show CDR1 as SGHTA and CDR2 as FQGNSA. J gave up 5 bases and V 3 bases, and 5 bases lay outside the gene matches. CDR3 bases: TGTGCCAGCAGCTTTACAGGGGGGGCTTATGGCTACACCTTC. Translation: CASSFTGGAYGYTF.

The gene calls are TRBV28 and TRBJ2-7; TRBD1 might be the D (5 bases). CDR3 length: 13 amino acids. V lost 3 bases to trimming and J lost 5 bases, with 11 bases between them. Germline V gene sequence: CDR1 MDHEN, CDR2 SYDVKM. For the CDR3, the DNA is TGTGCCAGCAGTTTTACACAGGTGGACGAGCAGTACTTC. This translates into CASSFTQVDEQYF.

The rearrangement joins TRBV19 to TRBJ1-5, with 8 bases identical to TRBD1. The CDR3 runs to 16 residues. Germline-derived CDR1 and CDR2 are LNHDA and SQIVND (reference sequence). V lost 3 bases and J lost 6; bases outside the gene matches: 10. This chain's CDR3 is CASSITGQGNIQPQHF. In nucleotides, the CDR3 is TGTGCCAGTAGTATTACCGGACAGGGTAATATTCAGCCCCAGCATTTT.

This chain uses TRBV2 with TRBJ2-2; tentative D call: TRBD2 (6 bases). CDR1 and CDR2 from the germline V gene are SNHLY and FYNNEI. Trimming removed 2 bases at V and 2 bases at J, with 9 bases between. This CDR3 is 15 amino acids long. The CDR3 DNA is TGTGCCAGCAGTGAATGGAGGGGAAACACCGGGGAGCTGTTTTTT. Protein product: CASSEWRGNTGELFF.

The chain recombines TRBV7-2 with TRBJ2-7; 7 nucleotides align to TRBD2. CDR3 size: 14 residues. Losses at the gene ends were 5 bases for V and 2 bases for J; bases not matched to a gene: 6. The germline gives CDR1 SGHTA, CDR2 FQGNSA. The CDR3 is CASSNGLAAYEQYF. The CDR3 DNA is TGTGCCAGCAGCAACGGCCTAGCGGCCTACGAGCAGTACTTC.

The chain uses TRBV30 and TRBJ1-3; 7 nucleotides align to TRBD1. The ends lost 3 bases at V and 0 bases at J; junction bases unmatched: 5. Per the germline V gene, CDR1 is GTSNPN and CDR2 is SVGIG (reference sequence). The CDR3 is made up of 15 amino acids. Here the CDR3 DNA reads TGTGCCTGGAGGCTCCACAGGGGCTCTGGAAACACCATATATTTT. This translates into CAWRLHRGSGNTIYF. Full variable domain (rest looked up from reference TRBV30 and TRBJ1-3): SQTIHQWPATLVQPVGSPLSLECTVEGTSNPNLYWYRQAAGRGLQLLFYSVGIGQISSEVPQNLSASRPQDRQFILSSKKLLLSDSGFYLCAWRLHRGSGNTIYFGEGSWLTVV.

CDR3 residues: CASSLGQGYSPLHF. CDR3 DNA: TGTGCCAGCAGCCTTGGACAGGGGTATTCACCCCTCCACTTT. V gene TRBV13 combines with J gene TRBJ1-6; 9 bases fit TRBD1. The germline gives CDR1 PRHDT, CDR2 FYEKMQ (reference sequence). J lost 8 bases, V lost 5 bases, and 4 bases had no gene match. The CDR3 consists of 14 residues.

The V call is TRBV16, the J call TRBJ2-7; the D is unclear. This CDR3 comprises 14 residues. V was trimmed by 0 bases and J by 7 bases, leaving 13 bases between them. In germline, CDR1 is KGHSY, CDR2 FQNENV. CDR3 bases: TGTGCCAGCAGCCAATCTTATGGTAAGAGGGAGCAGTACTTC. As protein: CASSQSYGKREQYF.

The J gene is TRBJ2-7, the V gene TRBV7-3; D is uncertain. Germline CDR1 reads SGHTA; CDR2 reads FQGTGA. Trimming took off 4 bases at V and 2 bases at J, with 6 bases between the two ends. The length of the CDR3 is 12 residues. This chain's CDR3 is CASSSQPYEQYF. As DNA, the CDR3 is TGTGCCAGCAGCTCACAACCCTACGAGCAGTACTTC.

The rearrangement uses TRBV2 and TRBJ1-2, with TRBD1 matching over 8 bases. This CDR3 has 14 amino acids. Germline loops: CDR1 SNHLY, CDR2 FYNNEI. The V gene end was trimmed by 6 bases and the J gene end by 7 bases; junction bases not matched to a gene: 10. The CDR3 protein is CASRGPGQVFGYTF. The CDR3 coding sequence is TGTGCCAGCAGAGGCCCGGGACAGGTCTTTGGCTACACCTTC.

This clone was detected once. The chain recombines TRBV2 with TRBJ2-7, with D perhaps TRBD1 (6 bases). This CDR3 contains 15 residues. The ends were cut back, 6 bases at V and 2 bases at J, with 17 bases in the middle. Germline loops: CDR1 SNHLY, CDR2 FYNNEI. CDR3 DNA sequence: TGTGCCAGCAGCCAGGGGCCAGGAGGAGCCTACGAGCAGTACTTC. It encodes CASSQGPGGAYEQYF. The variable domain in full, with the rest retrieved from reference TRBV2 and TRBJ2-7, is EPEVTQTPSHQVTQMGQEVILRCVPISNHLYFYWYRQILGQKVEFLVSFYNNEISEKSEIFDDQFSVERPDGSNFTLKIRSTKLEDSAMYFCASSQGPGGAYEQYFGPGTRLTVT.

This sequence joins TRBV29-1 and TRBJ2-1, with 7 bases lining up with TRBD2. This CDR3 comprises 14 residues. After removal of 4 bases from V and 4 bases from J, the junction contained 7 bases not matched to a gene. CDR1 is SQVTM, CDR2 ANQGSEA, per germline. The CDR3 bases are TGCAGCGTTGTAGGGCGGGAGCTGTACAATGAGCAGTTCTTC. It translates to CSVVGRELYNEQFF.

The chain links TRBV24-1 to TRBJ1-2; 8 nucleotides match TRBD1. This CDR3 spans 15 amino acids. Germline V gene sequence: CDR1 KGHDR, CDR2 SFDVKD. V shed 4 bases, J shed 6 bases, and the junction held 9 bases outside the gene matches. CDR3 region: CATSDSQTGVDGYTF. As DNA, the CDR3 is TGTGCCACCAGTGACTCTCAGACAGGGGTCGATGGCTACACCTTC.

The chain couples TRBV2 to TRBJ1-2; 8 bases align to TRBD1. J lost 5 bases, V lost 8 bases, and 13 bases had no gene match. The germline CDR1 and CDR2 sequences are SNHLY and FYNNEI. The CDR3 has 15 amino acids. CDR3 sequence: CASCYQGAMLYGYTF. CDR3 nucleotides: TGTGCCAGCTGTTACCAGGGGGCAATGTTGTATGGCTACACCTTC.

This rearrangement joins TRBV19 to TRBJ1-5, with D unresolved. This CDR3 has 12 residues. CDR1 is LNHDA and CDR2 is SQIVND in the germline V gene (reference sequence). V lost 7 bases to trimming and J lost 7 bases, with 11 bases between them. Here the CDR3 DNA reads TGTGCCAGTACATTCCGGGAACAGCCCCAGCATTTT. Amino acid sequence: CASTFREQPQHF.

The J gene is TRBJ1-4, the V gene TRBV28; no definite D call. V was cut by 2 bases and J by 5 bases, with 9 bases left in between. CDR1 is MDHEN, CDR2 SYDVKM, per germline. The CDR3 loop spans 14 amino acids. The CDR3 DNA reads TGTGCCAGCAGTTTAGGTGGCAGGAATGAAAAACTGTTTTTT. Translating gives CASSLGGRNEKLFF.